These 14 T cell receptor beta chains share one sample of origin, sequenced in a study of CD8+ T cells in alopecia areata. As the sequencing template, cDNA was produced by extracting RNA and reverse transcribing it. Here immunoSEQ multiplex PCR was the method, and the copy in TCRdb shows in-frame clones only, minus some. The table has roughly 250,000 clones, 67% seen once. Here the sequenced sample was CD4+ T cells sorted from blood, taken at week 0. All receptors come from a human donor with alopecia areata.

J is TRBJ2-7 and V is TRBV15; 7 bases fit TRBD1. J lost 4 bases, V lost 0 bases, and 3 bases had no gene match. The CDR3 is made up of 14 amino acids. Germline values: CDR1 LNHNV, CDR2 YYDKDF (reference sequence). CDR3 in amino acids: CATSREGTEYEQYF. The CDR3 DNA follows: TGTGCCACCAGCAGAGAGGGGACAGAGTACGAGCAGTACTTC.

The chain combines TRBV30 with TRBJ1-5; no firm D call. The germline gives CDR1 GTSNPN, CDR2 SVGIG (reference sequence). Trimming stripped 1 base from V and 9 bases from J, with 13 bases between. CDR3 length equals 13 residues. In DNA form, the CDR3 reads TGTGCCTGGAGTGCCCCCCCCGAGGGGCCCCAGCATTTT. It yields the protein CAWSAPPEGPQHF.

In its sample, this clone was seen a few times. V is TRBV7-9 and J is TRBJ2-7; D possibly uses TRBD1 or TRBD2 (5 bases each). CDR3 length equals 10 residues. The germline CDR1 and CDR2 sequences are SEHNR and FQNEAQ (reference sequence). With 10 bases removed from V and 3 bases from J, the gap between germline ends came to 7 bases. Written as DNA, the CDR3 is TGTGCCATGGGGGACTACGAGCAGTACTTC. The encoded protein is CAMGDYEQYF. Full variable domain (missing parts from reference TRBV7-9 and TRBJ2-7): DTGVSQNPRHKITKRGQNVTFRCDPISEHNRLYWYRQTLGQGPEFLTYFQNEAQLEKSRLLSDRFSAERPKGSFSTLEIQRTEQGDSAMYLCAMGDYEQYFGPGTRLTVT.

This clone was seen once. The chain has TRBV25-1 and TRBJ2-2; D is ambiguous. Trimming removed 5 bases from V and 6 bases from J, with 16 bases in between. Per germline, CDR1 MGHDK and CDR2 SYGVNS. The CDR3 runs to 15 residues. The CDR3 nucleotides are TGTGCCAGCAGTCCACCCCTTGGGTATGCCGGGGAGCTGTTTTTT. Protein sequence: CASSPPLGYAGELFF.

V and J are TRBV7-2 and TRBJ2-1, with no clear D. The CDR3 sequence is 13 residues long. CDR1 is SGHTA and CDR2 is FQGNSA in the germline V gene. The V gene lost 6 bases and the J gene lost 2 bases, with 8 bases spanning the gap. The CDR3 spells CASSSRTYNEQFF. Written as DNA, the CDR3 is TGTGCCAGCAGTTCCCGGACCTACAATGAGCAGTTCTTC. The full variable domain, its missing parts supplied by reference TRBV7-2 and TRBJ2-1, is GAGVSQSPSNKVTEKGKDVELRCDPISGHTALYWYRQSLGQGLEFLIYFQGNSAPDKSGLPSDRFSAERTGGSVSTLTIQRTQQEDSAVYLCASSSRTYNEQFFGPGTRLTVL.

The V gene is TRBV11-2, the J gene TRBJ2-7, with 7 nucleotides matching TRBD1. The germline V gene encodes CDR1 SGHAT and CDR2 FQNNGV. This CDR3 comprises 16 residues. V lost 5 bases and J lost 3; bases outside the gene matches: 13. The DNA of the CDR3 is TGTGCCAGCAGCACCGTTAAGGGGCACAGGGGCTACGAGCAGTACTTC. This translates into CASSTVKGHRGYEQYF.

Concerning this clone itself: Other DNA sequences in this specimen translate into the identical CDR3. This chain's CDR3 is CSAGGETQYF. The CDR3 DNA is TGCAGCGCCGGGGGGGAGACCCAGTACTTC. The chain carries TRBV29-1 and TRBJ2-5; 7 bases are a match to TRBD2. Trimming cost V 7 bases and J 5 bases; bases outside gene matches: 1. Germline V gene data show CDR1 as SQVTM and CDR2 as ANQGSEA. The length of the CDR3 is 10 residues.

The rearrangement links TRBV30 to TRBJ1-1; the D is unclear. Looked up from germline, CDR1 is GTSNPN and CDR2 is SVGIG (reference sequence). The germline V and J ends were trimmed by 3 bases and 3 bases, with 11 bases remaining between them. The CDR3 runs 13 residues. The CDR3 protein is CAWRTARDTEAFF. CDR3 in DNA: TGTGCCTGGAGGACGGCTCGAGACACTGAAGCTTTCTTT.

V is TRBV10-3 and J is TRBJ2-3; 10 bases match TRBD2. Germline CDR1 ENHRY, CDR2 SYGVKD. The CDR3 runs to 13 residues. With V trimmed by 11 bases and J by 1 base, 3 bases remained unmatched. The DNA of the CDR3 is TGTGCCGTTCTAGCGGGGGGCACAGATACGCAGTATTTT. It codes for CAVLAGGTDTQYF.

This sequence joins TRBV29-1 and TRBJ2-7; a weak D match, TRBD2 (6 bases). The CDR3 extends over 14 amino acids. Trimming removed 7 bases from V and 0 bases from J, with 16 bases in between. The germline V gene has CDR1 SQVTM and CDR2 ANQGSEA. CDR3 DNA sequence: TGCAGCGCAAAGGAGGGGCGGAGCTCCTACGAGCAGTACTTC. Translating gives CSAKEGRSSYEQYF.

The gene calls are TRBV27 and TRBJ2-7, with 9 bases aligning to TRBD2. Germline V CDR1 and CDR2: MNHEY, SMNVEV (reference sequence). V lost 5 bases, J lost 4 bases, and 9 bases stayed unmatched. CDR3 length equals 15 residues. The CDR3 here is CASSHTWTSEYEQYF. CDR3 nucleotides: TGTGCCAGCAGTCACACCTGGACTAGCGAGTACGAGCAGTACTTC.

The chain combines TRBV18 with TRBJ2-6; D may be TRBD1 (5 bases). Germline CDR1 and CDR2: KGHSH and LQKENI. Trimming took 6 bases from V and 13 from J, leaving 16 bases between them. The CDR3 spans 13 residues. In DNA, the CDR3 is TGTGCCAGCTCTCCTAGACAGCCTGTAGTCCTGACTTTC. Protein product: CASSPRQPVVLTF.

This clone was observed a single time. The CDR3 reads CASSEVYEQYF. The CDR3 region has the DNA TGTGCCAGCAGTGAAGTGTACGAGCAGTACTTC. The chain couples TRBV2 to TRBJ2-7; D unclear. Trimming pared 1 base from V and 4 bases from J, leaving 2 bases between. The CDR3 consists of 11 residues. The germline gives CDR1 SNHLY, CDR2 FYNNEI.

The chain uses TRBV7-2 and TRBJ2-5; the D gene is possibly TRBD1 (6 bases). Germline lookup yields CDR1 SGHTA and CDR2 FQGNSA. This CDR3 is built from 14 residues. Trimming took off 2 bases at V and 6 bases at J, with 13 bases between the two ends. CDR3 in amino acids: CASSLSRQVKTQYF. The CDR3 DNA reads TGTGCCAGCAGCTTATCCCGACAGGTGAAGACCCAGTACTTC.